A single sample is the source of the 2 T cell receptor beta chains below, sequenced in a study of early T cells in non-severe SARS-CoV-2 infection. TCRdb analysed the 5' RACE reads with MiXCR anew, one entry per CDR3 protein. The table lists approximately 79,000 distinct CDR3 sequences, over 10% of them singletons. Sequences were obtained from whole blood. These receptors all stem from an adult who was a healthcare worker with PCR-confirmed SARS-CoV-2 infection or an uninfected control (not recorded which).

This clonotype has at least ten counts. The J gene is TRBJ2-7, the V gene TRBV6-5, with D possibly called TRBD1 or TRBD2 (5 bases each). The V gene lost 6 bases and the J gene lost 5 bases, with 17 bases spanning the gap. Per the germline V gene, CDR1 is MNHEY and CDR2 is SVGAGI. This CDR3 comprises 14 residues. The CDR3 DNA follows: TGTGCCAGCAGGCGGACTGGGGCGGTGAACGAGCAGTACTTC. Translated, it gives CASRRTGAVNEQYF.

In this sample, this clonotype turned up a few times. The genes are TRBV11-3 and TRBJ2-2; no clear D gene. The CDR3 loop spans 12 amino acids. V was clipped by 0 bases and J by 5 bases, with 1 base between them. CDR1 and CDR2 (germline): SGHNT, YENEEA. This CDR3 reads CASSLETGELFF. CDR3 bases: TGTGCCAGCAGCTTAGAGACCGGGGAGCTGTTTTTT.